These T cell receptor beta chains were read from a single sample in a study of graft-versus-host responses after intestinal transplantation. Generated by immunoSEQ multiplex PCR, the TCRdb table keeps only in-frame clones and is missing some. The sample contains roughly 14,000 clones, 74% of which appear only once. The material was ileum tissue, obtained 14 days after transplant. These receptors were obtained from a human patient who received an intestinal transplant, so some T cells may come from the graft donor. Both conserved end residues are part of each CDR3. The D gene is left open where the match is weak. Some rows have no size entry. The others give once, few or many, or a class for an expanded clone.

j_call: TRBJ2-5; d_call: .; v_call: TRBV2; clone_size: few; cdr3_nt: TGTGCCAGCAGTGTAGAAGGAGCGCTCCAAGAGACCCAGTACTTC; cdr3_aa: CASSVEGALQETQYF
j_call: TRBJ1-3; d_call: TRBD1; v_call: TRBV30; clone_size: .; cdr3_nt: TGTGCCTGCCCAGGCACGACAGGGCTCCAAAACACCATATATTTT; cdr3_aa: CACPGTTGLQNTIYF
j_call: TRBJ2-7; d_call: .; v_call: TRBV19; clone_size: .; cdr3_nt: TGTGCCAGTAGTATAATCCATGGGGGCGAGCAGTACTTC; cdr3_aa: CASSIIHGGEQYF
j_call: TRBJ2-3; d_call: TRBD2; v_call: TRBV9; clone_size: few; cdr3_nt: TGTGCCAGCAGCGTAGTAGCGGGGGCTAGCACAGATACGCAGTATTTT; cdr3_aa: CASSVVAGASTDTQYF
j_call: TRBJ2-7; d_call: .; v_call: TRBV7-8; clone_size: .; cdr3_nt: TGTGCCAGCAGCGGGGTAGCAGGGAGCTACGAGCAGTACTTC; cdr3_aa: CASSGVAGSYEQYF
j_call: TRBJ1-1; d_call: .; v_call: TRBV7-3; clone_size: .; cdr3_nt: TGTGCCAGCGCCGTAGGAATGAACACTGAAGCTTTCTTT; cdr3_aa: CASAVGMNTEAFF
j_call: TRBJ2-3; d_call: .; v_call: TRBV7-2; clone_size: .; cdr3_nt: TGTGCCAGCAGCTTAGTCGGCGGCACAGATACGCAGTATTTT; cdr3_aa: CASSLVGGTDTQYF
j_call: TRBJ2-5; d_call: TRBD2; v_call: TRBV6-5; clone_size: .; cdr3_nt: TGTGCCAGCAAGGCGGGGGGAAGAGAGACCCAGTACTTC; cdr3_aa: CASKAGGRETQYF
j_call: TRBJ2-7; d_call: .; v_call: TRBV7-8; clone_size: .; cdr3_nt: TGTGCCAGCAGCTTAGAGGAGCGGGCCCTGGACGAGCAGTACTTC; cdr3_aa: CASSLEERALDEQYF
j_call: TRBJ2-7; d_call: .; v_call: TRBV4-1; clone_size: .; cdr3_nt: TGCGCCAGCAGCCAAGAAGTCCAGCTAGCCTACGAGCAGTACTTC; cdr3_aa: CASSQEVQLAYEQYF
j_call: TRBJ2-4; d_call: TRBD1; v_call: TRBV5-4; clone_size: .; cdr3_nt: TGTGCCAGCAGCTTGGGACAGGGGGCCAAAAACATTCAGTACTTC; cdr3_aa: CASSLGQGAKNIQYF
j_call: TRBJ2-1; d_call: .; v_call: TRBV13; clone_size: .; cdr3_nt: TGTGCCAGCAGCTTAAGTGAGGGGCAGTTCTTC; cdr3_aa: CASSLSEGQFF
j_call: TRBJ1-1; d_call: .; v_call: TRBV13; clone_size: .; cdr3_nt: TGTGCCAGCAGCTTAGGTGCAAGGAACACTGAAGCTTTCTTT; cdr3_aa: CASSLGARNTEAFF
j_call: TRBJ2-7; d_call: .; v_call: TRBV28; clone_size: .; cdr3_nt: TGTGCCAGCAGTTTCTTTGAAGAGCAGTACTTC; cdr3_aa: CASSFFEEQYF
j_call: TRBJ2-1; d_call: .; v_call: TRBV30; clone_size: .; cdr3_nt: TGTGCCTGGAGTGTTGGACTAAACAATGAGCAGTTCTTC; cdr3_aa: CAWSVGLNNEQFF
j_call: TRBJ2-2; d_call: TRBD2; v_call: TRBV4-1; clone_size: .; cdr3_nt: TGCGCCAGCAGCCAAGATTTGGGCGGGGGGAACCGGGAGCTGTTTTTT; cdr3_aa: CASSQDLGGGNRELFF
j_call: TRBJ2-7; d_call: .; v_call: TRBV6-1; clone_size: .; cdr3_nt: TGTGCCAGCAGTGAATGGGTAGCGCTTTTCTCCTACGAGCAGTACTTC; cdr3_aa: CASSEWVALFSYEQYF
j_call: TRBJ2-7; d_call: .; v_call: TRBV5-1; clone_size: .; cdr3_nt: TGCGCCAGCAGCTTGTCCCTTAACTACGAGCAGTACTTC; cdr3_aa: CASSLSLNYEQYF
j_call: TRBJ1-3; d_call: .; v_call: TRBV4-1; clone_size: few; cdr3_nt: TGCGCCAGCAGCCAGGGCCCCACAGGGCTCTCTGGAAACACCATATATTTT; cdr3_aa: CASSQGPTGLSGNTIYF
j_call: TRBJ2-3; d_call: TRBD2; v_call: TRBV30; clone_size: .; cdr3_nt: TGTGCCTGGTCCCGGACTAGCGGACGGACAGATACGCAGTATTTT; cdr3_aa: CAWSRTSGRTDTQYF
j_call: TRBJ1-6; d_call: .; v_call: TRBV7-6; clone_size: .; cdr3_nt: TGTGCCAGCAGCTCCCAGACAGCCGGTGGGGGTTCACCCCTCCACTTT; cdr3_aa: CASSSQTAGGGSPLHF
j_call: TRBJ2-7; d_call: .; v_call: TRBV7-2; clone_size: .; cdr3_nt: TGTGCCAGCAGCTTAGCTACTATTTCCGAGCAGTACTTC; cdr3_aa: CASSLATISEQYF
j_call: TRBJ1-6; d_call: .; v_call: TRBV6-5; clone_size: .; cdr3_nt: TGTGCCAGCAGAGCCGGTGGCTCCTATAATTCACCCCTCCACTTT; cdr3_aa: CASRAGGSYNSPLHF
j_call: TRBJ1-1; d_call: .; v_call: TRBV19; clone_size: .; cdr3_nt: TGTGCCAGTAGTATGGAGGGGGGACACACTGAAGCTTTCTTT; cdr3_aa: CASSMEGGHTEAFF
j_call: TRBJ2-7; d_call: TRBD2; v_call: TRBV5-1; clone_size: once; cdr3_nt: TGCGCCAGCAGCTCCCGACTAGCGGGGGGGTACTACGAGCAGTACTTC; cdr3_aa: CASSSRLAGGYYEQYF
j_call: TRBJ2-2; d_call: .; v_call: TRBV7-9; clone_size: .; cdr3_nt: TGTGCCAGCAGCCCGCGTTTACTGGGCCGGGGGAACACCGGGGAGCTGTTTTTT; cdr3_aa: CASSPRLLGRGNTGELFF
j_call: TRBJ1-2; d_call: .; v_call: TRBV29-1; clone_size: .; cdr3_nt: TGCAGCGTTGCCCTGGACCGTCGGGGTGGCTACACCTTC; cdr3_aa: CSVALDRRGGYTF
j_call: TRBJ2-7; d_call: TRBD2; v_call: TRBV5-1; clone_size: .; cdr3_nt: TGCGCCAGCAGCTTGGGACTAGCGGGAGTCTACGAGCAGTACTTC; cdr3_aa: CASSLGLAGVYEQYF
j_call: TRBJ1-2; d_call: .; v_call: TRBV19; clone_size: few; cdr3_nt: TGTGCCAGTAACTACAGGGATGGCTACACCTTC; cdr3_aa: CASNYRDGYTF
j_call: TRBJ2-7; d_call: .; v_call: TRBV11-2; clone_size: few; cdr3_nt: TGTGCCAGCAGCTTAGGCTTGCAGGGTGGCTACGAGCAGTACTTC; cdr3_aa: CASSLGLQGGYEQYF
j_call: TRBJ2-6; d_call: .; v_call: TRBV19; clone_size: once; cdr3_nt: TGTGCCAGTAACCAGAATAGGGGACTCTCTGGGGCCAACGTCCTGACTTTC; cdr3_aa: CASNQNRGLSGANVLTF
j_call: TRBJ1-4; d_call: .; v_call: TRBV10-2; clone_size: .; cdr3_nt: TGCGCCAGCAGTGAAGTCAATGAAAAACTGTTTTTT; cdr3_aa: CASSEVNEKLFF
j_call: TRBJ1-6; d_call: TRBD1; v_call: TRBV18; clone_size: .; cdr3_nt: TGTGCCAGCTCACCTGGACAGGGGGGTTCACCCCTCCACTTT; cdr3_aa: CASSPGQGGSPLHF
j_call: TRBJ2-2; d_call: TRBD2; v_call: TRBV7-9; clone_size: .; cdr3_nt: TGTGCCAGCAGTTCCATAGCGGGCGTTGAGACCGGGGAGCTGTTTTTT; cdr3_aa: CASSSIAGVETGELFF
j_call: TRBJ1-6; d_call: .; v_call: TRBV5-5; clone_size: few; cdr3_nt: TGTGCCAGCAGCCGGACAGTATCAGCACCCCTCCACTTT; cdr3_aa: CASSRTVSAPLHF
j_call: TRBJ2-1; d_call: TRBD2; v_call: TRBV6-5; clone_size: .; cdr3_nt: TGTGCCAGCACCCCTAGCGGGAGGGTCTACAATGAGCAGTTCTTC; cdr3_aa: CASTPSGRVYNEQFF
j_call: TRBJ1-5; d_call: .; v_call: TRBV7-3; clone_size: .; cdr3_nt: TGTGCCAGCAGCTTAGAACAGGGTGGTCAGCCCCAGCATTTT; cdr3_aa: CASSLEQGGQPQHF
j_call: TRBJ2-7; d_call: .; v_call: TRBV13; clone_size: .; cdr3_nt: TGTGCCAGCAGCTATAGCTACGAGCAGTACTTC; cdr3_aa: CASSYSYEQYF
j_call: TRBJ2-1; d_call: TRBD2; v_call: TRBV30; clone_size: .; cdr3_nt: TGTGCCTGGAGCCCAACTAGCGCCTACAATGAGCAGTTCTTC; cdr3_aa: CAWSPTSAYNEQFF
j_call: TRBJ2-7; d_call: .; v_call: TRBV6-5; clone_size: .; cdr3_nt: TGTGCCAGCAGTGAGACTAGGCCAGGTGGGCAGTACTTC; cdr3_aa: CASSETRPGGQYF
j_call: TRBJ2-1; d_call: .; v_call: TRBV7-2; clone_size: .; cdr3_nt: TGTGCCAGCAGCTTGTCCAGGGACAATGAGCAGTTCTTC; cdr3_aa: CASSLSRDNEQFF
j_call: TRBJ2-3; d_call: .; v_call: TRBV7-2; clone_size: few; cdr3_nt: TGTGCCAGCAGCTTTAACGGGGCCCACACAGATACGCAGTATTTT; cdr3_aa: CASSFNGAHTDTQYF
j_call: TRBJ1-1; d_call: .; v_call: TRBV6-5; clone_size: few; cdr3_nt: TGTGCCAGCAGTCAGGGTTCGGGCACTGAAGCTTTCTTT; cdr3_aa: CASSQGSGTEAFF
j_call: TRBJ2-3; d_call: .; v_call: TRBV5-4; clone_size: .; cdr3_nt: TGTGCCAGCAGCTATAGGGGAGATACGCAGTATTTT; cdr3_aa: CASSYRGDTQYF
j_call: TRBJ2-7; d_call: TRBD1; v_call: TRBV7-3; clone_size: .; cdr3_nt: TGTGCCAGCAGCTTAGCCGGGACAGGAGACGAGCAGTACTTC; cdr3_aa: CASSLAGTGDEQYF
j_call: TRBJ2-3; d_call: TRBD2; v_call: TRBV5-1; clone_size: .; cdr3_nt: TGCGCCAGCAGTCTTGAGCGGGGGGGCCTAGATACGCAGTATTTT; cdr3_aa: CASSLERGGLDTQYF
j_call: TRBJ1-1; d_call: .; v_call: TRBV5-4; clone_size: .; cdr3_nt: TGTGCCAGCAGCTCCGAAGGATTCGGCTTCACTGAAGCTTTCTTT; cdr3_aa: CASSSEGFGFTEAFF
j_call: TRBJ2-7; d_call: .; v_call: TRBV2; clone_size: .; cdr3_nt: TGTGCCAGCGTTCGAGAGGCAGGGCTCTCCTACGAGCAGTACTTC; cdr3_aa: CASVREAGLSYEQYF
j_call: TRBJ1-5; d_call: TRBD1; v_call: TRBV19; clone_size: .; cdr3_nt: TGTGCCAGTAGTACCCGGACAGGGAGTCAGCCCCAGCATTTT; cdr3_aa: CASSTRTGSQPQHF
j_call: TRBJ2-1; d_call: .; v_call: TRBV9; clone_size: .; cdr3_nt: TGTGCCAGCAGCGTCGGGCACAATGAGCAGTTCTTC; cdr3_aa: CASSVGHNEQFF
j_call: TRBJ1-1; d_call: .; v_call: TRBV14; clone_size: few; cdr3_nt: TGTGCCAGCAGCCAAGCGGAGAACACTGAAGCTTTCTTT; cdr3_aa: CASSQAENTEAFF